This record concerns one TCR beta chain sequence. The antigen remains unidentified. The table came from immunoSEQ multiplex PCR; TCRdb's copy has only in-frame clones and leaves some out. The sample shows roughly 65,000 clones, roughly four fifths of them seen only once. This specimen comes from a study of OX40 agonist ivuxolimab in advanced cancers. Study-level points and caveats: Patients who responded partially at 0.1-3.0 mg/kg showed clonal expansion ranking among the lowest. CD4+ and CD8+ T cells in blood underwent clonal expansion by week 6 at 0.1 to 3.0 mg/kg.

The sequence was obtained from an adult with an advanced solid tumor such as melanoma, head and neck, liver or kidney cancer. Here the sequenced sample was CD4+ or CD8+ T cells sorted from blood, taken in a trial of the OX40 agonist ivuxolimab.

CDR3 in DNA: TGTGCCAGCAGCTTAGATGGTACAGGGGTATACGAGACCCAGTACTTC. Its protein is CASSLDGTGVYETQYF. The genes are TRBV11-2 and TRBJ2-5, with TRBD1 matching 7 bases. The CDR3 totals 16 residues. Germline assignment: CDR1 SGHAT and CDR2 FQNNGV. V trimming: 0 bases; J trimming: 5 bases; junction bases outside the gene matches: 9.